These T cell receptor beta chains were read from a single sample in a study of T cell changes during pregnancy in multiple sclerosis. Measured with immunoSEQ multiplex PCR; TCRdb has only the in-frame clones, and not every one. The sample lists 55,000 to 85,000 clones, approximately 91% occurring once. Here the sequenced sample was CD4+ T cells from peripheral blood mononuclear cells, taken after pregnancy. These receptors were taken from a female donor with multiple sclerosis, enrolled in a pregnancy study. Each CDR3 is given with its conserved first and last residue. A D gene is named only where the DNA matches it firmly. Only some rows state a clone size, as once, few, many or a class for expanded clones.

clone size,D gene,V gene,J gene,CDR3 protein,CDR3 DNA
.,.,TRBV5-1,TRBJ2-2,CASSRGGTGELFF,TGCGCCAGCAGCCGTGGGGGGACCGGGGAGCTGTTTTTT
few,TRBD1,TRBV28,TRBJ1-6,CASTRTGSGSSSPLHF,TGTGCCAGCACCCGGACAGGGTCAGGTAGCTCCTCACCCCTCCACTTT
.,.,TRBV6-6,TRBJ1-3,CASSSLARSGNTIYF,TGTGCCAGCAGTAGCCTTGCTCGCTCTGGAAACACCATATATTTT
few,TRBD1,TRBV29-1,TRBJ1-1,CSSAKTGITEAFF,TGCAGCTCGGCTAAGACAGGGATAACTGAAGCTTTCTTT
.,TRBD2,TRBV7-8,TRBJ2-7,CASSLIGGGEVPYEQYF,TGTGCCAGCAGCTTAATCGGGGGAGGGGAGGTCCCCTACGAGCAGTACTTC
once,TRBD1,TRBV19,TRBJ1-5,CASLGTGQGSQPQHF,TGTGCCAGCCTTGGGACAGGGCAAGGGAGTCAGCCCCAGCATTTT
.,TRBD1,TRBV30,TRBJ2-2,CAWSYTDRGDTGELFF,TGTGCCTGGAGTTACACGGACAGGGGGGACACCGGGGAGCTGTTTTTT
.,TRBD2,TRBV27,TRBJ2-1,CATRRSSGSYNEQFF,TGTGCCACCCGCCGGTCTAGCGGGTCCTACAATGAGCAGTTCTTC
.,TRBD2,TRBV5-4,TRBJ2-7,CASSSVPGLAGPTLEQYF,TGTGCCAGCAGCTCCGTCCCGGGACTAGCGGGACCTACCCTCGAGCAGTACTTC
.,TRBD1,TRBV6-1,TRBJ1-3,CASRSGGGSGNTIYF,TGTGCCAGCAGGTCAGGGGGCGGTTCTGGAAACACCATATATTTT
.,.,TRBV5-4,TRBJ2-3,CASSLTGLSTDTQYF,TGTGCCAGCAGCCTAACAGGACTAAGCACAGATACGCAGTATTTT
.,TRBD1,TRBV7-6,TRBJ2-2,CASSAQGDIGGELFF,TGTGCCAGCAGCGCACAGGGGGATATCGGCGGGGAGCTGTTTTTT
.,TRBD1,TRBV30,TRBJ1-2,CAWLQGFNGYTF,TGTGCCTGGTTACAGGGGTTCAATGGCTACACCTTC
once,TRBD2,TRBV5-4,TRBJ2-5,CASSPTSSGTQYF,TGTGCCAGCAGTCCGACTAGCTCGGGGACCCAGTACTTC
.,TRBD1,TRBV28,TRBJ2-3,CASSLGGQGGDTQYF,TGTGCCAGCAGTTTAGGGGGACAGGGAGGAGATACGCAGTATTTT
.,.,TRBV29-1,TRBJ1-2,CSAEHSYGYTF,TGCAGCGCTGAACACAGCTATGGCTACACCTTC
once,.,TRBV5-8,TRBJ2-2,CASSLPLREPNTGELFF,TGTGCCAGCAGCTTGCCCCTGCGTGAACCGAACACCGGGGAGCTGTTTTTT
.,.,TRBV7-9,TRBJ1-1,CASSLVGSVTEAFF,TGTGCCAGCAGCTTAGTGGGTAGCGTTACTGAAGCTTTCTTT
.,.,TRBV29-1,TRBJ1-1,CSVEDLGRTPQGFTVNTEAFF,TGCAGCGTTGAAGATCTGGGCAGGACACCCCAAGGGTTTACTGTTAACACTGAAGCTTTCTTT
.,.,TRBV5-1,TRBJ1-5,CASSLVPTGDSNQPQHF,TGCGCCAGCAGCTTGGTTCCCACAGGAGATAGCAATCAGCCCCAGCATTTT
.,.,TRBV25-1,TRBJ1-1,CASRGVTEAFF,TGTGCCAGCCGGGGGGTCACTGAAGCTTTCTTT
.,.,TRBV19,TRBJ2-5,CASSITGGQETQYF,TGTGCCAGTAGTATTACCGGGGGCCAAGAGACCCAGTACTTC
.,.,TRBV6-1,TRBJ1-1,CASIDLFPTRTEAFF,TGTGCCAGCATTGACCTTTTCCCTACGAGGACTGAAGCTTTCTTT
.,TRBD2,TRBV6-5,TRBJ2-2,CASSLAGPPVGELFF,TGTGCCAGCAGTCTAGCGGGGCCACCCGTCGGGGAGCTGTTTTTT
.,.,TRBV28,TRBJ2-1,CASRARESYNEQFF,TGTGCCAGCAGGGCTAGGGAGTCCTACAATGAGCAGTTCTTC
.,.,TRBV4-1,TRBJ2-3,CASSQDLRRMDTQYF,TGCGCCAGCAGCCAAGATTTAAGGAGGATGGATACGCAGTATTTT
.,TRBD2,TRBV5-4,TRBJ2-1,CASSSLAGAFDEQFF,TGTGCCAGCAGCTCACTAGCGGGAGCCTTCGATGAGCAGTTCTTC
once,TRBD2,TRBV5-1,TRBJ2-5,CASSFSAGGRLGETQYF,TGCGCCAGCAGCTTCTCAGCGGGGGGGCGTTTGGGAGAGACCCAGTACTTC
.,TRBD1,TRBV4-2,TRBJ2-3,CASSQEDRGEADTQYF,TGTGCCAGCAGCCAAGAGGACAGGGGGGAAGCAGATACGCAGTATTTT
once,.,TRBV5-4,TRBJ2-3,CASSFQTGGAGTDTQYF,TGTGCCAGCAGCTTCCAAACGGGGGGCGCGGGCACAGATACGCAGTATTTT
once,TRBD1,TRBV6-1,TRBJ1-5,CASRTGNQPQHF,TGTGCCAGCAGGACAGGGAATCAGCCCCAGCATTTT
few,TRBD1,TRBV2,TRBJ1-2,CASTKSDGQGAYGYTF,TGTGCCAGCACCAAATCCGACGGACAGGGGGCTTACGGCTACACCTTC
.,.,TRBV5-1,TRBJ2-5,CASSSPGTETQYF,TGCGCCAGCAGCTCACCAGGGACTGAGACCCAGTACTTC
.,TRBD2,TRBV5-1,TRBJ2-1,CASSFTATGAGGQQFF,TGCGCCAGCAGCTTCACGGCGACTGGGGCGGGGGGTCAGCAGTTCTTC
.,TRBD2,TRBV28,TRBJ2-3,CASSPLAGAGTDTQYF,TGTGCCAGCAGCCCGTTAGCGGGAGCGGGCACAGATACGCAGTATTTT
once,.,TRBV28,TRBJ1-5,CASSAKGERHF,TGTGCCAGCAGTGCGAAGGGGGAAAGACATTTT
.,TRBD1,TRBV5-1,TRBJ2-7,CASSYMGTGYYEQYF,TGCGCCAGCAGCTACATGGGGACAGGGTACTACGAGCAGTACTTC
.,TRBD2,TRBV27,TRBJ2-7,CASGIRGGTYEQYF,TGTGCCAGCGGAATACGGGGGGGAACCTACGAGCAGTACTTC
.,TRBD1,TRBV28,TRBJ2-5,CASSGQTGGLHSQETQYF,TGTGCCAGCAGTGGACAAACAGGGGGCCTCCACTCCCAAGAGACCCAGTACTTC
.,TRBD2,TRBV5-1,TRBJ2-5,CASSLELAARRETQYF,TGCGCCAGCAGCTTGGAGCTAGCGGCGCGGAGAGAGACCCAGTACTTC
once,.,TRBV30,TRBJ2-6,CAWSPPGAGANVLTF,TGTGCCTGGTCCCCCCCAGGGGCTGGGGCCAACGTCCTGACTTTC
.,.,TRBV9,TRBJ2-3,CASSVEGRRGDTQYF,TGTGCCAGCAGCGTAGAGGGGCGGAGGGGAGATACGCAGTATTTT
.,TRBD2,TRBV30,TRBJ2-1,CAWSGGLAGRFTYNEQFF,TGTGCCTGGAGCGGGGGACTAGCGGGCCGGTTCACCTACAATGAGCAGTTCTTC
.,TRBD1,TRBV11-2,TRBJ1-1,CASSSDRVTEAFF,TGTGCCAGCAGCTCGGACAGGGTCACTGAAGCTTTCTTT
once,.,TRBV5-1,TRBJ2-3,CASSLAPVSTDTQYF,TGCGCCAGCAGCTTGGCTCCGGTTAGCACAGATACGCAGTATTTT
.,.,TRBV27,TRBJ2-3,CASTPRAGTDTQYF,TGTGCCAGCACCCCGAGGGCAGGTACAGATACGCAGTATTTT
.,TRBD1,TRBV5-8,TRBJ2-5,CASSSYDRGGETQYF,TGTGCCAGCAGCTCCTATGACAGGGGTGGCGAGACCCAGTACTTC
.,.,TRBV6-5,TRBJ1-5,CASSSGDQPQHF,TGTGCCAGCAGTTCAGGGGATCAGCCCCAGCATTTT
.,.,TRBV7-9,TRBJ1-2,CASSLPGVEYGYTF,TGTGCCAGCAGCTTACCAGGGGTAGAATATGGCTACACCTTC
.,TRBD1,TRBV20-1,TRBJ1-2,CSTGTGFGYTF,TGCAGTACCGGGACAGGGTTCGGCTACACCTTC
once,.,TRBV11-2,TRBJ2-2,CASTRTGTHNTGELFF,TGTGCCAGCACCCGAACGGGGACTCACAACACCGGGGAGCTGTTTTTT